The 10 T cell receptor beta chains given below trace back to one sample, sequenced in a study of blood T cell repertoires in COVID-19. Assay: immunoSEQ multiplex PCR; the TCRdb copy retains only in-frame clones and omits some. The repertoire holds roughly 40,000 clones, with 76% as singletons. Sequencing input: peripheral blood. All receptors come from a man between 65 and 85 years old with active or convalescent COVID-19.

This chain uses TRBV9 with TRBJ2-2; maybe TRBD1 (6 bases). The CDR3 loop spans 13 amino acids. Deletions cut 4 bases from V and 7 bases from J, with 11 bases between. Germline assignment: CDR1 SGDLS and CDR2 YYNGEE. CDR3 residues: CASSPGVRGELFF. CDR3 in DNA: TGTGCCAGCAGCCCAGGGGTCCGCGGGGAGCTGTTTTTT.

The rearrangement joins TRBV28 to TRBJ1-2; D might be TRBD1 (5 bases). Trimming pared 7 bases from V and 7 bases from J, leaving 13 bases between. Per the germline V gene, CDR1 is MDHEN and CDR2 is SYDVKM. The CDR3 is 12 residues long. DNA of the CDR3: TGTGCCAGCATCGCCGCGGGGACTGGCTACACCTTC. Translation: CASIAAGTGYTF.

This chain links TRBV11-2 with TRBJ2-7; TRBD2 is a possible D gene (5 bases). The CDR3 length is 13 residues. V was pared by 5 bases and J by 2 bases, with 10 bases between. Per the germline V gene, CDR1 is SGHAT and CDR2 is FQNNGV. The CDR3 loop is CASSAGGAYEQYF. CDR3 sequence (DNA): TGTGCCAGCAGCGCGGGTGGCGCCTACGAGCAGTACTTC.

This clone has only a few counts. The V call is TRBV12-3 or TRBV12-4, the J call TRBJ1-1; D is unresolved. This CDR3 contains 12 residues. Trimming removed 0 bases from V and 5 bases from J, with 4 bases in between. Written as DNA, the CDR3 is TGTGCCAGCAGTTTAGCCGGGACTGAAGCTTTCTTT. Protein product: CASSLAGTEAFF.

The chain has TRBV29-1 and TRBJ2-7; TRBD1 matches 7 bases. J was trimmed by 2 bases and V by 7 bases; bases with no gene match: 5. The germline V gene encodes CDR1 SQVTM and CDR2 ANQGSEA. The CDR3 length is 12 residues. In nucleotides, the CDR3 is TGCAGCGCTGGGACAGACACCTACGAGCAGTACTTC. Translating it yields CSAGTDTYEQYF.

This clone is medium-sized (0.01 to 0.1%) within its sample. This chain links TRBV19 with TRBJ2-1; 9 bases fit TRBD2. CDR1 LNHDA and CDR2 SQIVND come from the germline V gene (reference sequence). This CDR3 has 14 residues. Trimming took 3 bases from V and 5 from J; bases not matched to a gene: 2. The CDR3 loop is CASSMLAGNNEQFF. The CDR3, as DNA: TGTGCCAGTAGTATGCTAGCGGGGAACAATGAGCAGTTCTTC. Filled out from reference TRBV19 and TRBJ2-1, the complete variable domain reads DGGITQSPKYLFRKEGQNVTLSCEQNLNHDAMYWYRQDPGQGLRLIYYSQIVNDFQKGDIAEGYSVSREKKESFPLTVTSAQKNPTAFYLCASSMLAGNNEQFFGPGTRLTVL.

The chain combines TRBV6-6 with TRBJ2-3, with D possibly TRBD1 on 8 matching bases. CDR3 length: 14 amino acids. V lost 6 bases and J 4 bases, leaving 14 bases between the germline ends. Germline CDR1 and CDR2: MNHNY and SVGAGI (reference sequence). The CDR3 bases are TGTGCCAGCAGCAACAGGGGGGGGGCAGATACGCAGTATTTT. This gives the protein CASSNRGGADTQYF.

The chain employs TRBV5-1 and TRBJ2-1, with 12 bases that match TRBD2. The CDR3 consists of 16 residues. J lost 6 bases, V lost 3 bases, and 7 bases had no gene match. Germline CDR1 and CDR2: SGHRS and YFSETQ. CDR3 loop: CASSSTSGGLLNEQFF. The CDR3 bases are TGCGCCAGCAGCTCGACTAGCGGGGGCCTTCTCAATGAGCAGTTCTTC.

The rearrangement links TRBV5-1 to TRBJ2-1; 10 bases agree with TRBD1. Losses at the gene ends were 0 bases for V and 0 bases for J; bases not matched to a gene: 15. The CDR3 extends over 21 amino acids. Germline lookup yields CDR1 SGHRS and CDR2 YFSETQ. This CDR3 reads CASSLARGQGGAGVSYNEQFF. CDR3 bases: TGCGCCAGCAGCTTGGCCCGTGGACAGGGGGGAGCGGGGGTCTCCTACAATGAGCAGTTCTTC.

The V gene is TRBV5-1, the J gene TRBJ1-6; TRBD1 matches at 8 bases. This CDR3 contains 16 residues. Germline V CDR1 and CDR2: SGHRS, YFSETQ. J lost 6 bases, V lost 0 bases, and 5 bases had no gene match. Here the CDR3 DNA reads TGCGCCAGCAGCTTGGGACAGGGGCCAGCTAATTCACCCCTCCACTTT. This encodes CASSLGQGPANSPLHF.